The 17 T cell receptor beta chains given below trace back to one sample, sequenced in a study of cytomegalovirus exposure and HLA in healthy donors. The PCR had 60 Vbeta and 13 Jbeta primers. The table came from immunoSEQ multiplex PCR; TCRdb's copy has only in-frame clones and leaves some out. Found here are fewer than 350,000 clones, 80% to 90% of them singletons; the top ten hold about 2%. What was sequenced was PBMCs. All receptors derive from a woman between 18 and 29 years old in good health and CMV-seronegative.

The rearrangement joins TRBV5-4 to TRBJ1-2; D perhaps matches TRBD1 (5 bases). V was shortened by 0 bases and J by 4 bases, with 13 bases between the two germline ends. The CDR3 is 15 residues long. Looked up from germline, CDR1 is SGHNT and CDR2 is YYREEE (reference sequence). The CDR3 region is CASSLESGALYGYTF. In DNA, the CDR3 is TGTGCCAGCAGCTTGGAGTCTGGGGCCCTCTATGGCTACACCTTC.

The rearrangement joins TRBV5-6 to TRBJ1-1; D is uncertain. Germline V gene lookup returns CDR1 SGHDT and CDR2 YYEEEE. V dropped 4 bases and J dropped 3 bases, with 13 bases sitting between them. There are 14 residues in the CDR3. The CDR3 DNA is TGTGCCAGCAGCCCCAGAACTAGGGACACTGAAGCTTTCTTT. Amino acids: CASSPRTRDTEAFF.

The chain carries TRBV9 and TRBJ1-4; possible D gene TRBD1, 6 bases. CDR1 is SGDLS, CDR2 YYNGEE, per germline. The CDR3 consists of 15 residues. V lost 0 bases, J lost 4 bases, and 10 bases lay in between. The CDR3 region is CASSVAGRGNEKLFF. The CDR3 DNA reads TGTGCCAGCAGCGTAGCGGGCAGGGGTAATGAAAAACTGTTTTTT.

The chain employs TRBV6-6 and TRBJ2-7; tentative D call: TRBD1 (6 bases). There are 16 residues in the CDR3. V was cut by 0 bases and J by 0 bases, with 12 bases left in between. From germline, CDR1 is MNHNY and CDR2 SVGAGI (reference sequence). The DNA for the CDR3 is TGTGCCAGCAGTTACTCGGTGGGGGCAGCCTCCTACGAGCAGTACTTC. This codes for CASSYSVGAASYEQYF.

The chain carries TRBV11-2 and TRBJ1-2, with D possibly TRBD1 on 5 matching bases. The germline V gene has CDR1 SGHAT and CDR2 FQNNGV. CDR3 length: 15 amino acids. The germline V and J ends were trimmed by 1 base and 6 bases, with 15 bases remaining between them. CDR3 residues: CASSLAGGGENGYTF. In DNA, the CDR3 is TGTGCCAGCAGCTTAGCTGGCGGGGGTGAGAATGGCTACACCTTC.

The CDR3 nucleotides read TGTGCCAGCAGCGTTTGGGCCCCGGAAGGGGCCAACGTCCTGACTTTC. This codes for CASSVWAPEGANVLTF. The chain links TRBV7-9 to TRBJ2-6; no clear D. V was cut by 5 bases and J by 4 bases, with 15 bases left in between. The CDR3 extends over 16 amino acids. Germline lookup yields CDR1 SEHNR and CDR2 FQNEAQ (reference sequence).

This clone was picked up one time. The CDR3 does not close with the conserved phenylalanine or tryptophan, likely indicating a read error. CDR3 DNA sequence: TGTGCCAGCAGGCCCTCCACCCTAGGACAGAAGGTTGTTACTGAAGCTTTCCTT. It codes for CASRPSTLGQKVVTEAFL. The V call is TRBV7-9, the J call TRBJ1-1, with D possibly TRBD1 on 6 matching bases. The V gene lost 6 bases and the J gene lost 5 bases, with 28 bases spanning the gap. The CDR3 is 18 amino acids. Per the germline V gene, CDR1 is SEHNR and CDR2 is FQNEAQ (reference sequence).

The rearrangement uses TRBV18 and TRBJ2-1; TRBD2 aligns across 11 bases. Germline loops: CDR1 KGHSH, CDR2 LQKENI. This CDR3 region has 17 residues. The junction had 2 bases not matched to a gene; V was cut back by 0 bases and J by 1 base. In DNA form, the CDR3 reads TGTGCCAGCTCACCACCAGTAGCGGGGGGGTCCTACAATGAGCAGTTCTTC. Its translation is CASSPPVAGGSYNEQFF.

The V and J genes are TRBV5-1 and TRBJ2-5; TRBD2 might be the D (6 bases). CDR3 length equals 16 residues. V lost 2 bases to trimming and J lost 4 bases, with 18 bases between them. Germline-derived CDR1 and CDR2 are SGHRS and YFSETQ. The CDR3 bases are TGCGCCAGCAGCTTAAGGACGGGGGTCGACGGAGAGACCCAGTACTTC. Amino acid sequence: CASSLRTGVDGETQYF.

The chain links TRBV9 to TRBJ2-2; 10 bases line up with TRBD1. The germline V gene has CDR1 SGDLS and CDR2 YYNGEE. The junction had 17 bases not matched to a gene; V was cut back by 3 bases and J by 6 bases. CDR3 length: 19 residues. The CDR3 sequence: CASSATGRQGASRPGELFF. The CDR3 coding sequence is TGTGCCAGCAGCGCCACCGGGAGACAGGGGGCGTCAAGGCCCGGGGAGCTGTTTTTT.

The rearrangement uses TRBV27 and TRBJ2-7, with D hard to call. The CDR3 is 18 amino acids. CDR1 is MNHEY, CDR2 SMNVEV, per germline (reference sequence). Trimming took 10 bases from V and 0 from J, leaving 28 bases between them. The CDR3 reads CATYRKRHPKEYSYEQYF. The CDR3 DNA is TGTGCCACCTATCGAAAACGACACCCAAAGGAATACTCCTACGAGCAGTACTTC.

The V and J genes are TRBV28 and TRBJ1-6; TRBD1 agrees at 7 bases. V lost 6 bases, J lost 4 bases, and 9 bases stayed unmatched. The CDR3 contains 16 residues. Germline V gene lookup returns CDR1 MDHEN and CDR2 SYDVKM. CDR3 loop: CASRAGTEGYNSPLHF. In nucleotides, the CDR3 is TGTGCCAGCAGGGCCGGGACAGAGGGTTATAATTCACCCCTCCACTTT.

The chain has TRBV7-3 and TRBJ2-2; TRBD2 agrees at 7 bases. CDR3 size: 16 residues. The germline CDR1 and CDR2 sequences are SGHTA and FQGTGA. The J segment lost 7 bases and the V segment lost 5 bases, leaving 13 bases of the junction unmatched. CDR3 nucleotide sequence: TGTGCCAGCAGCCCCCTCTCCGGGGGGATCGACGGGGAGCTGTTTTTT. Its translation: CASSPLSGGIDGELFF.

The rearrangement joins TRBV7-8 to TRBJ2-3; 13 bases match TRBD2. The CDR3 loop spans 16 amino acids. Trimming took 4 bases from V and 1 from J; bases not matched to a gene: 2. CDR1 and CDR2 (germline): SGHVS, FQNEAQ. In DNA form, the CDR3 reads TGTGCCAGCAGCTCCGGACTAGCGGGGGGCACAGATACGCAGTATTTT. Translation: CASSSGLAGGTDTQYF.

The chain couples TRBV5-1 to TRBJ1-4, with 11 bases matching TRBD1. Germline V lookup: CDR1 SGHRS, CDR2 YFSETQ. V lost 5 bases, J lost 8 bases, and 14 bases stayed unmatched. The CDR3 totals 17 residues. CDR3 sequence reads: CASRPDRGRKGWEKLFF. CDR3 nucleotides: TGCGCCAGCAGACCGGACAGGGGGCGTAAAGGTTGGGAAAAACTGTTTTTT.

The CDR3 loop is CASSFPDRLTGELFF. As DNA, the CDR3 is TGTGCCAGCAGCTTTCCGGACAGACTCACCGGGGAGCTGTTTTTT. The chain recombines TRBV7-8 with TRBJ2-2; D is possibly TRBD1 (6 bases). Germline values: CDR1 SGHVS, CDR2 FQNEAQ. The V and J ends lost 3 bases and 4 bases respectively, with 12 bases between them. The CDR3 has 15 residues.

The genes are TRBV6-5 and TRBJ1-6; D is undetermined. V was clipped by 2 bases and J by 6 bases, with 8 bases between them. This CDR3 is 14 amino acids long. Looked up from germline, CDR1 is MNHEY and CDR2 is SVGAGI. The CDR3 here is CASSYGLFNSPLHF. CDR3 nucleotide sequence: TGTGCCAGCAGTTACGGCCTTTTTAATTCACCCCTCCACTTT.